This T cell receptor (beta chain) was captured by sequencing in a study of technical replicates of blood from a handful of donors. Trimming took off 6 bases at V and 6 bases at J, with 15 bases between the two ends. Germline CDR1 and CDR2: WSHSY and SAAADI. The CDR3 loop spans 14 amino acids. Method: immunoSEQ multiplex PCR; TCRdb's copy keeps in-frame clones and lacks some. The sample lists about 80,000 clones, around 97% occurring once. V gene TRBV10-2 combines with J gene TRBJ1-5; tentative D call: TRBD1 (5 bases). Sample: T cells isolated from PBMCs. The receptor's source is a human donor in good health. This CDR3 is CASSRREVGQPQHF. DNA of the CDR3: TGCGCCAGCAGCCGCAGGGAGGTCGGTCAGCCCCAGCATTTT.